This TCR beta chain was identified in a study of blood T cell repertoires in COVID-19. Looking at the study overall: COVID-19 samples from acute and convalescent phases originated in the United States, Italy and Spain.

Recruits, aged roughly 18 to 90 years, lived in roughly 22 US areas. Which cohort a participant joined came from the clinical history participants gave. Cohort 3 donors counted as recovered after two negative PCRs, clearance, or resolved symptoms. Sequenced by immunoSEQ multiplex PCR; TCRdb stores in-frame clones only, minus some. The table lists more than 200,000 clones, 80% to 90% of them singletons. The sequenced material came from PBMCs or T cells enriched from blood (not recorded which). The source of this sequence is a woman in her thirties who had recovered from COVID-19.

CDR3 sequence (DNA): TGTGCCAGCAGCTCGGACAGGGGGCAATTCAATGAGCAGTTCTTC. Translated: CASSSDRGQFNEQFF. The chain couples TRBV5-4 to TRBJ2-1; 11 bases fit TRBD1. The CDR3 loop spans 15 amino acids. V was clipped by 3 bases and J by 6 bases; unmatched bases: 5. Germline CDR1 SGHNT, CDR2 YYREEE (reference sequence).